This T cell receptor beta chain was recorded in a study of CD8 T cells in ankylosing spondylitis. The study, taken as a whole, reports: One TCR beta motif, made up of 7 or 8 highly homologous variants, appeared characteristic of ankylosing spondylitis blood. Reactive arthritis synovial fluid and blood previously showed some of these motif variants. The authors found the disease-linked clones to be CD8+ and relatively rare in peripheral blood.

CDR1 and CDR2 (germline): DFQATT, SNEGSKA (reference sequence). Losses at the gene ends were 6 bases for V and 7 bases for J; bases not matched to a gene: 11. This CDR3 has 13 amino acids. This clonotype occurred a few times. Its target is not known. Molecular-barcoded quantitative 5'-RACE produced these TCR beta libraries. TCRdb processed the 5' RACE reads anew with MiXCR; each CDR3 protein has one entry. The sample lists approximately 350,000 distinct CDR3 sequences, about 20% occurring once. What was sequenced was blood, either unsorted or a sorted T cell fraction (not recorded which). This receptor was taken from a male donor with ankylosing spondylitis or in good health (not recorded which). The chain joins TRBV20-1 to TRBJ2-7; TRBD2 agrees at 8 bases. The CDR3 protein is CSAPGLAVGEQYF. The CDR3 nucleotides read TGCAGTGCCCCCGGACTAGCAGTCGGAGAGCAGTACTTC.